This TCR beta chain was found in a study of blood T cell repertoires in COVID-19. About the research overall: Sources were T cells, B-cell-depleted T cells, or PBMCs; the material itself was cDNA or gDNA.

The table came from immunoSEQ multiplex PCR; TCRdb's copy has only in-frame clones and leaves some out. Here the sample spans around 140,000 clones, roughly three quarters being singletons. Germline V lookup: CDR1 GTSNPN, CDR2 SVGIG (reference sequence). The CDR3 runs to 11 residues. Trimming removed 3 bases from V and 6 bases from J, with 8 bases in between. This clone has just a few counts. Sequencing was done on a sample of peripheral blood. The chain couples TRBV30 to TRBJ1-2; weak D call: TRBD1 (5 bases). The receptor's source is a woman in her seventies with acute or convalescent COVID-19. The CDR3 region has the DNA TGTGCCTGGAGGGGAGGGGATGGCTACACCTTC. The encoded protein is CAWRGGDGYTF. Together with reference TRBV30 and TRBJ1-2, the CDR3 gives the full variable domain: SQTIHQWPATLVQPVGSPLSLECTVEGTSNPNLYWYRQAAGRGLQLLFYSVGIGQISSEVPQNLSASRPQDRQFILSSKKLLLSDSGFYLCAWRGGDGYTFGSGTRLTVV.